Following are 25 T cell receptor beta chains from one sample sequenced in a study of blood T cell repertoires in COVID-19. Generated by immunoSEQ multiplex PCR, the TCRdb table keeps only in-frame clones and is missing some. Altogether around 39,000 clones are present, 86% being singletons, with the ten largest covering about 4.8%. The sample was peripheral blood. These receptors originate from a middle-aged man with active COVID-19.

The chain combines TRBV9 with TRBJ2-4; D unresolved. Germline V gene sequence: CDR1 SGDLS, CDR2 YYNGEE. This CDR3 is built from 13 residues. The germline V and J ends were trimmed by 0 bases and 5 bases, with 6 bases remaining between them. This CDR3 is CASSVGTENIQYF. As DNA, the CDR3 is TGTGCCAGCAGCGTAGGAACAGAAAACATTCAGTACTTC.

The rearrangement uses TRBV11-2 and TRBJ2-7; 11 bases align to TRBD2. The V and J ends lost 5 bases and 0 bases, in that order; junction bases with no gene match: 3. Germline-derived CDR1 and CDR2 are SGHAT and FQNNGV. The CDR3 is made up of 15 amino acids. DNA for the CDR3: TGTGCCAGCAGCCGTACTAGCGGGGGCTCCTACGAGCAGTACTTC. Translated, it gives CASSRTSGGSYEQYF.

V and J are TRBV7-2 and TRBJ1-2; tentative D call: TRBD1 (5 bases). Between the trimmed V and J ends, which lost 1 base and 5 bases, there was a span of 14 bases. Germline V gene lookup returns CDR1 SGHTA and CDR2 FQGNSA. This CDR3 has 15 amino acids. CDR3 nucleotide sequence: TGTGCCAGCAGCTTAGACCCCCAGGGCGTATATGGCTACACCTTC. It yields the protein CASSLDPQGVYGYTF.

The V and J genes are TRBV18 and TRBJ2-2; 9 bases fit TRBD2. The germline CDR1 and CDR2 sequences are KGHSH and LQKENI. There are 16 residues in the CDR3. With V trimmed by 1 base and J by 6 bases, 6 bases remained unmatched. CDR3 nucleotides: TGTGCCAGCTCACCACTAGCGGGAGAAAATGCCGGGGAGCTGTTTTTT. Amino acids: CASSPLAGENAGELFF.

This clone appeared once. The rearrangement links TRBV11-3 to TRBJ2-1; no clear D. CDR1 is SGHNT and CDR2 is YENEEA in the germline V gene. V was trimmed by 4 bases and J by 9 bases, leaving 13 bases between them. This CDR3 is built from 13 residues. The CDR3 region is CASSWVAQAEQFF. The CDR3, as DNA: TGTGCCAGCAGCTGGGTGGCGCAGGCTGAGCAGTTCTTC.

This rearrangement joins TRBV19 to TRBJ2-3; TRBD2 matches at 10 bases. Germline CDR1 reads LNHDA; CDR2 reads SQIVND (reference sequence). J gave up 5 bases and V 6 bases, and 8 bases lay outside the gene matches. CDR3 size: 15 residues. Written as DNA, the CDR3 is TGTGCCAGTAGCCAACTAGCGGGAAGTGGAGATACGCAGTATTTT. This sequence encodes CASSQLAGSGDTQYF.

This clone has just one count. The V call is TRBV5-4, the J call TRBJ2-1; 11 nucleotides align to TRBD2. The germline CDR1 and CDR2 sequences are SGHNT and YYREEE (reference sequence). This CDR3 comprises 16 residues. V shed 4 bases, J shed 4 bases, and the junction held 7 bases outside the gene matches. The CDR3 DNA reads as TGTGCCAGCAGCCGCGATTTAGCGGGAGGGTACAATGAGCAGTTCTTC. This gives the protein CASSRDLAGGYNEQFF.

The chain combines TRBV5-4 with TRBJ2-3, with 9 bases lining up with TRBD2. The CDR3 sequence is 16 residues long. Looked up from germline, CDR1 is SGHNT and CDR2 is YYREEE (reference sequence). V lost 4 bases to trimming and J lost 4 bases; unmatched junction nucleotides: 10. The CDR3 sequence: CASSPVGTSFSDTQYF. In DNA, the CDR3 is TGTGCCAGCAGCCCGGTGGGGACTAGCTTCTCAGATACGCAGTATTTT.

Only one count was recorded for this clone. This sequence joins TRBV5-1 and TRBJ2-7; unclear D gene. Germline CDR1 SGHRS, CDR2 YFSETQ. Trimming cost V 0 bases and J 5 bases, with 18 bases left between them. This CDR3 has 16 residues. CDR3 residues: CASSLVVSLKSNEQYF. In nucleotides, the CDR3 is TGCGCCAGCAGCTTGGTAGTATCGCTGAAATCCAACGAGCAGTACTTC.

J is TRBJ2-7 and V is TRBV6-1; a weak D match, TRBD2 (6 bases). The CDR3 is 13 amino acids. Germline values: CDR1 MNHNS, CDR2 SASEGT. V lost 2 bases, J lost 5 bases, and 10 bases lay in between. For the CDR3, the DNA is TGTGCCAGCAGTGAACCACGGGAGAACGAGCAGTACTTC. It is translated as CASSEPRENEQYF.

The CDR3 loop is CASSPPTGSPQHF. The CDR3 DNA reads as TGTGCCAGCAGCCCACCGACAGGGTCCCCCCAGCATTTT. The chain couples TRBV7-9 to TRBJ1-5; 7 nucleotides agree with TRBD1. V lost 5 bases, J lost 10 bases, and 8 bases stayed unmatched. CDR3 length: 13 residues. Germline values: CDR1 SEHNR, CDR2 FQNEAQ (reference sequence).

The V call is TRBV15, the J call TRBJ2-3, with 9 positions matching TRBD2. Per germline, CDR1 LNHNV and CDR2 YYDKDF (reference sequence). The CDR3 covers 18 residues. V trimming: 0 bases; J trimming: 10 bases; junction bases outside the gene matches: 17. CDR3: CATSRDHPLAGGQVAQYF. CDR3 DNA sequence: TGTGCCACCAGCAGAGATCATCCTTTGGCGGGAGGGCAGGTTGCGCAGTATTTT.

The chain carries TRBV2 and TRBJ1-1; no firm D call. This CDR3 contains 13 residues. In germline, CDR1 is SNHLY, CDR2 FYNNEI. Trimming removed 2 bases from V and 7 bases from J, with 11 bases in between. Here the CDR3 DNA reads TGTGCCAGCAGTGAATATGGGGAGGGTGAAGCTTTCTTT. Its protein product is CASSEYGEGEAFF.

The count of this clone is one. This chain uses TRBV30 with TRBJ2-3, with 12 bases fitting TRBD2. The CDR3 is 17 residues long. Germline trimming cut 4 bases from V and 6 bases from J; bases unmatched to any gene: 14. Germline CDR1 and CDR2: GTSNPN and SVGIG (reference sequence). CDR3 in amino acids: CAWTGLAGNWGGDTQYF. For the CDR3, the DNA is TGTGCCTGGACCGGACTAGCGGGAAATTGGGGCGGGGATACGCAGTATTTT.

The chain links TRBV9 to TRBJ1-2, with a possible D match to TRBD1 (6 bases). Germline V gene lookup returns CDR1 SGDLS and CDR2 YYNGEE. Trimming took 4 bases from V and 0 from J, leaving 16 bases between them. The CDR3 spans 16 residues. The CDR3 here is CASSRLTGKTNYGYTF. CDR3 nucleotides: TGTGCCAGCAGCCGACTAACAGGGAAAACTAACTATGGCTACACCTTC.

The chain recombines TRBV5-6 with TRBJ2-2; TRBD2 matches at 8 bases. Germline assignment: CDR1 SGHDT and CDR2 YYEEEE. J lost 6 bases, V lost 4 bases, and 11 bases had no gene match. The CDR3 consists of 16 residues. In DNA form, the CDR3 reads TGTGCCAGCAGCCAGGGCGGGAGGTCCCGGGCCGGGGAGCTGTTTTTT. Encoded protein: CASSQGGRSRAGELFF.

The V call is TRBV5-6, the J call TRBJ1-3; TRBD1 matches at 8 bases. Germline V gene data show CDR1 as SGHDT and CDR2 as YYEEEE. The CDR3 runs 14 residues. With 2 bases clipped from V and 6 bases from J, the junction kept 4 bases outside the gene matches. CDR3 nucleotides: TGTGCCAGCAGCTTTCGGACAGGGCCAAACACCATATATTTT. Translated: CASSFRTGPNTIYF. Full variable domain (outside the CDR3, taken from reference TRBV5-6 and TRBJ1-3): DAGVTQSPTHLIKTRGQQVTLRCSPKSGHDTVSWYQQALGQGPQFIFQYYEEEERQRGNFPDRFSGHQFPNYSSELNVNALLLGDSALYLCASSFRTGPNTIYFGEGSWLTVV.

The chain combines TRBV5-6 with TRBJ1-1; D is ambiguous. Trimming stripped 2 bases from V and 1 base from J, with 15 bases between. The CDR3 runs 16 residues. Germline V gene data show CDR1 as SGHDT and CDR2 as YYEEEE. CDR3 sequence: CASSFAPGKGNTEAFF. In DNA form, the CDR3 reads TGTGCCAGCAGCTTCGCGCCCGGGAAAGGGAACACTGAAGCTTTCTTT.

J is TRBJ2-2 and V is TRBV14; 7 bases map to TRBD2. Germline V CDR1 and CDR2: SGHDN, FVKESK. Trimming removed 1 base from V and 4 bases from J; junction bases left unmatched: 9. This CDR3 comprises 17 residues. As DNA, the CDR3 is TGTGCCAGCAGCCAAGTAAAAGGCGGGAGAACCACCGGGGAGCTGTTTTTT. Residues: CASSQVKGGRTTGELFF.

The CDR3 here is CAWSHGAGKFF. In DNA, the CDR3 is TGTGCCTGGAGTCACGGGGCGGGGAAGTTCTTC. The chain carries TRBV30 and TRBJ2-1, with D tentatively TRBD2 (6 bases). The CDR3 contains 11 residues. Germline CDR1 GTSNPN, CDR2 SVGIG (reference sequence). The ends were cut back, 2 bases at V and 14 bases at J, with 13 bases in the middle.

In DNA form, the CDR3 reads TGTGCCTGGACCCCTAGCCCAGCGGGTTCAGATACGCAGTATTTT. This sequence encodes CAWTPSPAGSDTQYF. The chain carries TRBV30 and TRBJ2-3; possibly TRBD2 for D (6 bases). Germline V gene data show CDR1 as GTSNPN and CDR2 as SVGIG (reference sequence). The V end lost 4 bases, the J end lost 4 bases, and 18 bases lay between the germline ends. The CDR3 covers 15 residues.

The chain carries TRBV2 and TRBJ2-7; possibly TRBD1 for D (5 bases). Per germline, CDR1 SNHLY and CDR2 FYNNEI. The CDR3 is 14 amino acids. V was shortened by 2 bases and J by 5 bases, with 13 bases between the two germline ends. The CDR3 loop reads CASSEKRGWHEQYF. CDR3 DNA sequence: TGTGCCAGCAGTGAAAAAAGGGGTTGGCACGAGCAGTACTTC.

In DNA, the CDR3 is TGCAGCGTTGAACCCACCCAGGGAGGGACTGAAGCTTTCTTT. Translating gives CSVEPTQGGTEAFF. The chain joins TRBV29-1 to TRBJ1-1; a possible D gene is TRBD1 (5 bases). Trimming removed 2 bases at V and 5 bases at J, with 15 bases between. Germline loops: CDR1 SQVTM, CDR2 ANQGSEA. This CDR3 has 14 residues.

The J gene is TRBJ2-7, the V gene TRBV15; 8 bases align to TRBD1. Germline assignment: CDR1 LNHNV and CDR2 YYDKDF (reference sequence). CDR3 length: 14 amino acids. The J segment lost 5 bases and the V segment lost 8 bases, leaving 11 bases of the junction unmatched. The CDR3 loop is CATGVGRGQDEQYF. DNA of the CDR3: TGTGCCACCGGGGTCGGCAGGGGGCAAGACGAGCAGTACTTC.

The chain carries TRBV7-9 and TRBJ1-4; 7 nucleotides line up with TRBD1. With V trimmed by 5 bases and J by 5 bases, 5 bases remained unmatched. Germline V gene sequence: CDR1 SEHNR, CDR2 FQNEAQ (reference sequence). This CDR3 has 14 amino acids. This CDR3 reads CASSRQGLNEKLFF. The CDR3 DNA is TGTGCCAGCAGCCGACAGGGTTTAAATGAAAAACTGTTTTTT.